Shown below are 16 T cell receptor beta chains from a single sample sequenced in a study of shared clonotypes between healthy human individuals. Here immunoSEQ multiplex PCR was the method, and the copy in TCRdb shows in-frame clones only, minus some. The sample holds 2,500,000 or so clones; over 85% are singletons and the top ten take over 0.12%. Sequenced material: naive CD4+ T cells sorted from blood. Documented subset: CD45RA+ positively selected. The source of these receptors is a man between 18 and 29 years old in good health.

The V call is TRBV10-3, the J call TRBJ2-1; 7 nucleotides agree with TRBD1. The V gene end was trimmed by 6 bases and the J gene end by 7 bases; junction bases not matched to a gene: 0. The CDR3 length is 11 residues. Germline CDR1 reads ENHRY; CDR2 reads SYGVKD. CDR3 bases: TGTGCCATCAGACAGGGGAATGAGCAGTTCTTC. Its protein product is CAIRQGNEQFF.

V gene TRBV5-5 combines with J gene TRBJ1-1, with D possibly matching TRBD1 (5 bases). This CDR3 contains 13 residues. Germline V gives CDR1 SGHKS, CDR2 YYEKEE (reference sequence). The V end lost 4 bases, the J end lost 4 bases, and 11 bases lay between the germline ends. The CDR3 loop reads CASSLDGGTEAFF. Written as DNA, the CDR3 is TGTGCCAGCAGCCTGGATGGGGGCACTGAAGCTTTCTTT.

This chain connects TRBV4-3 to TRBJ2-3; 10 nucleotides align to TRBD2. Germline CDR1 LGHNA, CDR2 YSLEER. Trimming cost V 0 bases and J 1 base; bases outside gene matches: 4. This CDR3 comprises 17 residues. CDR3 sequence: CASSQDPGLAGTDTQYF. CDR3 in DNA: TGCGCCAGCAGCCAAGACCCCGGACTAGCGGGCACAGATACGCAGTATTTT.

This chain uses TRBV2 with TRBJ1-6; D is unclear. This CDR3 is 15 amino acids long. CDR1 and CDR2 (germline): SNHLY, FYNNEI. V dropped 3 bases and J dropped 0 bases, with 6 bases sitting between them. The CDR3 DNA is TGTGCCAGCAGTGAGACGGGCTCCTATAATTCACCCCTCCACTTT. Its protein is CASSETGSYNSPLHF.

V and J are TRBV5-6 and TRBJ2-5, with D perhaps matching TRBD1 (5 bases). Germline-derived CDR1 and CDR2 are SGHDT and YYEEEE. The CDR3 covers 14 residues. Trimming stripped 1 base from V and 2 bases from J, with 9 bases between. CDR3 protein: CASSLSRVQETQYF. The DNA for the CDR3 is TGTGCCAGCAGCTTGAGCAGGGTTCAAGAGACCCAGTACTTC.

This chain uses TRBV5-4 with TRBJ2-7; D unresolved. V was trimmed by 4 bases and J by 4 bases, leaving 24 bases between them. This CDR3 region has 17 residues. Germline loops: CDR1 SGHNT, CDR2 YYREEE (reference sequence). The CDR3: CASSDGGRGASSYEQYF. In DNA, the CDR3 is TGTGCCAGCAGCGATGGCGGTCGAGGCGCCTCCAGTTACGAGCAGTACTTC.

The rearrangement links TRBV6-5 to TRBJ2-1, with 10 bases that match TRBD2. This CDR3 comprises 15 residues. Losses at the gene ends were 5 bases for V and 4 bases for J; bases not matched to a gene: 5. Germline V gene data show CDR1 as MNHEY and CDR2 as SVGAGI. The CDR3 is CASSPASGSYNEQFF. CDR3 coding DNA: TGTGCCAGCAGTCCCGCTAGCGGGAGTTACAATGAGCAGTTCTTC.

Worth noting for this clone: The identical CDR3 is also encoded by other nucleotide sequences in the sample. CDR3 sequence: CASSLRQGGSSYEQYF. The CDR3 DNA sequence: TGTGCCAGCAGCTTGCGACAGGGGGGGTCGTCCTACGAGCAGTACTTC. V usage is TRBV5-5 and J usage is TRBJ2-7; TRBD1 aligns across 9 bases. From germline, CDR1 is SGHKS and CDR2 YYEKEE (reference sequence). Trimming cost V 1 base and J 1 base; bases outside gene matches: 6. The CDR3 contains 16 residues.

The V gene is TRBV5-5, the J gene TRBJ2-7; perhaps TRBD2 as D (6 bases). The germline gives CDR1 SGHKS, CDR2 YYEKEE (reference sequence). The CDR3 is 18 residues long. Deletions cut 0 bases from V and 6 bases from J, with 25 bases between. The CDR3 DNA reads TGTGCCAGCAGCTTGGGGCCCTCAGTTAGCGGCCCTACAAGCGAGCAGTACTTC. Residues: CASSLGPSVSGPTSEQYF. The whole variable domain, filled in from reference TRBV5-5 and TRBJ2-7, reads DAGVTQSPTHLIKTRGQQVTLRCSPISGHKSVSWYQQVLGQGPQFIFQYYEKEERGRGNFPDRFSARQFPNYSSELNVNALLLGDSALYLCASSLGPSVSGPTSEQYFGPGTRLTVT.

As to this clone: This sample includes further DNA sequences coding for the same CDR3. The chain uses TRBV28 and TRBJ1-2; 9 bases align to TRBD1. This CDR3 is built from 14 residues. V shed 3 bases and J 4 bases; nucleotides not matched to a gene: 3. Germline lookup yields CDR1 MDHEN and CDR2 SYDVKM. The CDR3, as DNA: TGTGCCAGCAGTTTGGGGGGACAGGGCTATGGCTACACCTTC. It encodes CASSLGGQGYGYTF.

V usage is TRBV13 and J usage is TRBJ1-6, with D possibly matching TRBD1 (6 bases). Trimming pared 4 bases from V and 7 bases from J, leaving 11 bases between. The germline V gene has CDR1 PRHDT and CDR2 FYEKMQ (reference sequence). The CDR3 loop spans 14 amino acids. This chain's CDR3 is CASSSGQRNSPLHF. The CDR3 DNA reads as TGTGCCAGCAGCTCTGGACAGCGAAATTCACCCCTCCACTTT.

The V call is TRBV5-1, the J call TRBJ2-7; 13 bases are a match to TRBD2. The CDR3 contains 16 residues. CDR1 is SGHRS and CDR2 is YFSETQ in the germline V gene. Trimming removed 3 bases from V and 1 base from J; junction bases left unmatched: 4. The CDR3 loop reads CASSSGTSGISYEQYF. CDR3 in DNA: TGCGCCAGCAGCTCCGGGACTAGCGGGATTTCCTACGAGCAGTACTTC.

CDR3 sequence reads: CASRPGWGQSYGYTF. As DNA, the CDR3 is TGTGCCAGCAGACCCGGGTGGGGTCAAAGCTATGGCTACACCTTC. The rearrangement joins TRBV6-1 to TRBJ1-2; D is ambiguous. The CDR3 length is 15 residues. Trimming pared 6 bases from V and 4 bases from J, leaving 18 bases between. Germline-derived CDR1 and CDR2 are MNHNS and SASEGT.

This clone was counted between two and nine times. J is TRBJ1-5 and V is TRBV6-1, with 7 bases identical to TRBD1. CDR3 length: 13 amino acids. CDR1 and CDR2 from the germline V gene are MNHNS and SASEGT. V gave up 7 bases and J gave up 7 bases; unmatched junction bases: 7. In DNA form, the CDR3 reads TGTGCCAGCAAATTCGAGGGGGCGCAGCCCCAGCATTTT. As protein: CASKFEGAQPQHF.

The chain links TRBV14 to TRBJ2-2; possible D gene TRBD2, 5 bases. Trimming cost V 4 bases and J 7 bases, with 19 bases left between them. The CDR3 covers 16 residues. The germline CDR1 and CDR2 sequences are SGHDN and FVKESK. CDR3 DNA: TGTGCCAGCAGCCGGACTTCCCCCCTCGTGCACGGGGAGCTGTTTTTT. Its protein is CASSRTSPLVHGELFF.

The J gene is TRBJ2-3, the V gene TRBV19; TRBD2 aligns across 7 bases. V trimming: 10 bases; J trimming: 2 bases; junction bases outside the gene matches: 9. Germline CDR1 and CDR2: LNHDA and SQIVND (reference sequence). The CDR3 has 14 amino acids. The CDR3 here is CATSLGGYTDTQYF. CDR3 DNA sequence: TGTGCCACCTCCTTGGGGGGGTACACAGATACGCAGTATTTT.